The 24 T cell receptor beta chains in this list originate from one sample, sequenced in a study of cytomegalovirus exposure and HLA in healthy donors. PCR involved 60 Vbeta and 13 Jbeta primers. Sequenced by immunoSEQ multiplex PCR; TCRdb stores in-frame clones only, minus some. The sample lists about 170,000 clones, approximately 65% occurring once. Sequenced: PBMCs. The receptor set was obtained from a man aged 40-49 years in good health and CMV-seronegative.

The chain employs TRBV10-3 and TRBJ1-3, with TRBD1 identical over 7 bases. Losses at the gene ends were 3 bases for V and 0 bases for J; bases not matched to a gene: 2. The CDR3 is 15 amino acids. Germline-derived CDR1 and CDR2 are ENHRY and SYGVKD. For the CDR3, the DNA is TGTGCCATCAGTGAAGGGGGCTCCTCTGGAAACACCATATATTTT. Translated, it gives CAISEGGSSGNTIYF.

This chain uses TRBV28 with TRBJ1-2; TRBD1 matches 9 bases. CDR1 and CDR2 from the germline V gene are MDHEN and SYDVKM. The CDR3 runs 14 residues. J was trimmed by 7 bases and V by 6 bases; bases with no gene match: 9. CDR3 protein: CASREQGASSGYTF. In DNA, the CDR3 is TGTGCCAGCAGAGAACAGGGGGCCAGCAGTGGCTACACCTTC.

The rearrangement uses TRBV7-2 and TRBJ2-5; no reliable D call. Germline assignment: CDR1 SGHTA and CDR2 FQGNSA. The CDR3 has 13 residues. V was cut by 3 bases and J by 1 base, with 6 bases left in between. The CDR3 DNA reads as TGTGCCAGCAGCTTTTTCGGCCAAGAGACCCAGTACTTC. Amino acids: CASSFFGQETQYF.

This chain uses TRBV5-5 with TRBJ2-7; perhaps TRBD1 as D (6 bases). Between the trimmed V and J ends, which lost 4 bases and 3 bases, there was a span of 17 bases. This CDR3 region has 15 residues. Germline V CDR1 and CDR2: SGHKS, YYEKEE (reference sequence). DNA for the CDR3: TGTGCCAGCAGCCCCAGGGCAGGGGATAGCTACGAGCAGTACTTC. It encodes CASSPRAGDSYEQYF.

This chain joins TRBV7-2 and TRBJ2-2, with TRBD1 identical over 11 bases. With V trimmed by 5 bases and J by 5 bases, 7 bases remained unmatched. Germline V gene data show CDR1 as SGHTA and CDR2 as FQGNSA. The CDR3 runs to 16 residues. CDR3 DNA: TGTGCCAGCAGCCCTGGACAGGGGGCATGGACCGGGGAGCTGTTTTTT. Translation gives CASSPGQGAWTGELFF.

The CDR3, as DNA: TGCGCCAGCAGCTTGGACAGGGGGCGAACAGATACGCAGTATTTT. The encoded protein is CASSLDRGRTDTQYF. The V gene is TRBV5-1, the J gene TRBJ2-3, with 9 bases aligning to TRBD1. The V segment lost 0 bases and the J segment 3 bases; nucleotides outside the gene matches: 2. CDR3 length: 15 residues. The germline CDR1 and CDR2 sequences are SGHRS and YFSETQ.

This chain uses TRBV2 with TRBJ2-1; 7 bases are shared with TRBD2. CDR1 is SNHLY and CDR2 is FYNNEI in the germline V gene. After removal of 8 bases from V and 1 base from J, the junction contained 5 bases not matched to a gene. This CDR3 region has 14 residues. Here the CDR3 DNA reads TGTGCCAGCGGGATTAGCGGGTCCTACAATGAGCAGTTCTTC. Its translation: CASGISGSYNEQFF.

Here the CDR3 reads CASSSGSNQPQHF. The CDR3 DNA reads TGTGCCAGCAGTTCCGGTAGCAATCAGCCCCAGCATTTT. This chain joins TRBV28 and TRBJ1-5; D remains ambiguous. Germline V gives CDR1 MDHEN, CDR2 SYDVKM. The CDR3 length is 13 residues. Deletions cut 4 bases from V and 0 bases from J, with 4 bases between.

The chain combines TRBV7-2 with TRBJ1-5, with D possibly being TRBD1 (5 bases). This CDR3 comprises 13 residues. Germline-derived CDR1 and CDR2 are SGHTA and FQGNSA. The germline V and J ends were trimmed by 3 bases and 6 bases, with 9 bases remaining between them. DNA of the CDR3: TGTGCCAGCAGCTTTAGGGGCGGTCAGCCCCAGCATTTT. It is translated as CASSFRGGQPQHF.

The chain's CDR3 is CASWTSGSYQETQYF. The DNA for the CDR3 is TGTGCCTCATGGACTAGCGGGAGTTACCAAGAGACCCAGTACTTC. The chain is built from TRBV30 and TRBJ2-5; 13 positions agree with TRBD2. From germline, CDR1 is GTSNPN and CDR2 SVGIG (reference sequence). There are 15 residues in the CDR3. Unmatched junction bases numbered 5, after V lost 7 bases and J lost 0 bases.

This rearrangement joins TRBV5-6 to TRBJ2-1; possibly TRBD2 for D (5 bases). There are 17 residues in the CDR3. Germline CDR1 is SGHDT and CDR2 is YYEEEE. Between the trimmed V and J ends, which lost 4 bases and 4 bases, there was a span of 21 bases. The CDR3 region has the DNA TGTGCCAGCAGCGGTACCGGGAAGACCACCATATACAATGAGCAGTTCTTC. It translates to CASSGTGKTTIYNEQFF.

This clone showed up just a few times. The J gene is TRBJ1-2, the V gene TRBV5-4; D uncertain. CDR1 and CDR2 from the germline V gene are SGHNT and YYREEE (reference sequence). V lost 2 bases and J 5 bases, leaving 10 bases between the germline ends. There are 13 residues in the CDR3. CDR3 region: CASSLYRGYGYTF. Here the CDR3 DNA reads TGTGCCAGCAGCTTATATCGAGGGTATGGCTACACCTTC. The full variable domain, in which reference TRBV5-4 and TRBJ1-2 provide the parts outside the CDR3, is ETGVTQSPTHLIKTRGQQVTLRCSSQSGHNTVSWYQQALGQGPQFIFQYYREEENGRGNFPPRFSGLQFPNYSSELNVNALELDDSALYLCASSLYRGYGYTFGSGTRLTVV.

This clone was counted only a few times. This rearrangement joins TRBV19 to TRBJ2-4; TRBD1 aligns across 10 bases. Germline V gives CDR1 LNHDA, CDR2 SQIVND (reference sequence). Trimming took 6 bases from V and 0 from J; bases not matched to a gene: 17. The CDR3 length is 20 residues. For the CDR3, the DNA is TGTGCCAGTAGCCCGAGGGGGGACAGGGGTCACGAGCTAGCCAAAAACATTCAGTACTTC. Its translation is CASSPRGDRGHELAKNIQYF. Full variable domain (remainder filled in from reference TRBV19 and TRBJ2-4): DGGITQSPKYLFRKEGQNVTLSCEQNLNHDAMYWYRQDPGQGLRLIYYSQIVNDFQKGDIAEGYSVSREKKESFPLTVTSAQKNPTAFYLCASSPRGDRGHELAKNIQYFGAGTRLSVL.

The V and J genes are TRBV2 and TRBJ1-4, with D perhaps TRBD1 (5 bases). The CDR3 sequence is 15 residues long. CDR1 SNHLY and CDR2 FYNNEI come from the germline V gene. V was pared by 8 bases and J by 0 bases, with 13 bases between. The CDR3 here is CASGGDGATNEKLFF. In nucleotides, the CDR3 is TGTGCCAGCGGGGGGGACGGTGCAACTAATGAAAAACTGTTTTTT.

V gene TRBV6-1 combines with J gene TRBJ1-5; TRBD1 aligns across 7 bases. Germline CDR1 and CDR2: MNHNS and SASEGT. With 5 bases clipped from V and 9 bases from J, the junction kept 10 bases outside the gene matches. The CDR3 contains 14 residues. Here the CDR3 reads CASSPGTVLRPQHF. DNA for the CDR3: TGTGCCAGCAGTCCCGGGACAGTCCTAAGGCCCCAGCATTTT.

The chain combines TRBV5-1 with TRBJ2-5, with D possibly being TRBD1 (6 bases). From germline, CDR1 is SGHRS and CDR2 YFSETQ. This CDR3 is built from 14 residues. V lost 1 base and J 3 bases, leaving 10 bases between the germline ends. This chain's CDR3 is CASSLLWTEETQYF. The CDR3 DNA reads TGCGCCAGCAGCTTGTTGTGGACAGAAGAGACCCAGTACTTC. The entire variable domain, with the rest obtained from reference TRBV5-1 and TRBJ2-5, is as follows: KAGVTQTPRYLIKTRGQQVTLSCSPISGHRSVSWYQQTPGQGLQFLFEYFSETQRNKGNFPGRFSGRQFSNSRSEMNVSTLELGDSALYLCASSLLWTEETQYFGPGTRLLVL.

The chain combines TRBV7-2 with TRBJ2-7; 10 nucleotides line up with TRBD1. After removal of 5 bases from V and 5 bases from J, the junction contained 3 bases not matched to a gene. CDR3 length equals 13 residues. CDR1 and CDR2 (germline): SGHTA, FQGNSA. The CDR3 protein is CASSPGTGDEQYF. The CDR3 DNA reads as TGTGCCAGCAGCCCTGGGACAGGGGACGAGCAGTACTTC.

This clone was counted a few times. V is TRBV5-1 and J is TRBJ2-5; D is perhaps TRBD1 (7 bases). Germline CDR1 and CDR2: SGHRS and YFSETQ. This CDR3 region has 15 residues. Trimming cost V 1 base and J 4 bases, with 14 bases left between them. Here the CDR3 DNA reads TGCGCCAGCAGCTTGAGGCCAGGGGGGCGAGAGACCCAGTACTTC. As protein: CASSLRPGGRETQYF.

The chain has TRBV9 and TRBJ2-1; 10 bases line up with TRBD1. With V trimmed by 3 bases and J by 8 bases, 5 bases remained unmatched. Germline V gene sequence: CDR1 SGDLS, CDR2 YYNGEE. This CDR3 spans 14 amino acids. This chain's CDR3 is CASSALTGGDEQFF. The CDR3 DNA reads as TGTGCCAGCAGCGCGTTGACAGGGGGCGATGAGCAGTTCTTC.

The V call is TRBV7-6, the J call TRBJ1-1; TRBD1 matches 8 bases. V shed 5 bases and J 2 bases; nucleotides not matched to a gene: 10. In germline, CDR1 is SGHVS, CDR2 FNYEAQ. The CDR3 has 16 residues. CDR3 in DNA: TGTGCCAGCAGCAGGGCCCAGGGGGCTTCCAACACTGAAGCTTTCTTT. Its protein is CASSRAQGASNTEAFF.

In the case of this clone: This specimen includes other DNA sequences encoding the same CDR3. This chain connects TRBV9 to TRBJ1-1; D is perhaps TRBD1 (5 bases). V was pared by 2 bases and J by 0 bases, with 8 bases between. Germline CDR1 reads SGDLS; CDR2 reads YYNGEE. The length of the CDR3 is 14 residues. This chain's CDR3 is CASSVGAVNTEAFF. In nucleotides, the CDR3 is TGTGCCAGCAGCGTTGGGGCGGTGAACACTGAAGCTTTCTTT.

The genes are TRBV6-1 and TRBJ2-1; D perhaps matches TRBD1 (6 bases). Germline CDR1 and CDR2: MNHNS and SASEGT. V lost 3 bases and J lost 0, with 15 bases in between. This CDR3 region has 17 residues. In DNA form, the CDR3 reads TGTGCCAGCAGTGACAGGGGACCTCACCACTCCTACAATGAGCAGTTCTTC. Its protein is CASSDRGPHHSYNEQFF.

The genes are TRBV15 and TRBJ1-4; D gene unclear. V was cut by 3 bases and J by 0 bases, with 14 bases left in between. The CDR3 covers 17 residues. The germline gives CDR1 LNHNV, CDR2 YYDKDF (reference sequence). CDR3 amino acids: CATSRFEDPATNEKLFF. In DNA form, the CDR3 reads TGTGCCACCAGCAGGTTTGAGGATCCTGCAACTAATGAAAAACTGTTTTTT.

The CDR3: CASSSSAVGELFF. The CDR3 coding sequence is TGTGCCAGCAGCTCCTCCGCGGTGGGGGAGCTGTTTTTT. The chain has TRBV11-2 and TRBJ2-2; D is undetermined. CDR1 SGHAT and CDR2 FQNNGV come from the germline V gene. Trimming left V 4 bases short and J 8 bases short, with 11 bases between. The CDR3 has 13 residues.